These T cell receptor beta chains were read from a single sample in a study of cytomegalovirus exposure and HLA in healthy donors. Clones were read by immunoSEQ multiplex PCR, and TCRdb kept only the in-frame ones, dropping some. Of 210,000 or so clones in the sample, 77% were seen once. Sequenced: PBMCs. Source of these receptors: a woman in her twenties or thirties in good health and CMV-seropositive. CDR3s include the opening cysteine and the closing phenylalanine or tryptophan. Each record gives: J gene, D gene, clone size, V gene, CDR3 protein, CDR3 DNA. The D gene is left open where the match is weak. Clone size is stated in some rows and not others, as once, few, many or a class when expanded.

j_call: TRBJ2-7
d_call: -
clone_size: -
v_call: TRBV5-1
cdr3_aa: CASSLSGGHPYEQYF
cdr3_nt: TGCGCCAGCAGCTTGTCGGGCGGGCACCCCTACGAGCAGTACTTC

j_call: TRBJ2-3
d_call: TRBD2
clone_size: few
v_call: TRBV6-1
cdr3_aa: CASTLLAGAGDTQYF
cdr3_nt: TGTGCCAGCACCCTGTTAGCGGGGGCGGGGGATACGCAGTATTTT

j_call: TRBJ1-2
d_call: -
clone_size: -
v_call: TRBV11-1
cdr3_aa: CASRSTLGGYTF
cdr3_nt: TGTGCATCACGCTCGACCCTGGGCGGCTACACCTTC

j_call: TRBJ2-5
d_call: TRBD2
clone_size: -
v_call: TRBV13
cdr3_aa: CASSLWGASGIQETQYF
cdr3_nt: TGTGCCAGCAGCTTATGGGGAGCTAGCGGAATCCAAGAGACCCAGTACTTC

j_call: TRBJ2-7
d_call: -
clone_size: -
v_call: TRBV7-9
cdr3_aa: CASSFSTEQYF
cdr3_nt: TGTGCCAGCAGCTTTAGTACCGAGCAGTACTTC

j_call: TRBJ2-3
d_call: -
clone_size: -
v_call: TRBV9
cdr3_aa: CASSLQRSTDTQYF
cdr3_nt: TGTGCCAGCAGCCTCCAGCGGAGCACAGATACGCAGTATTTT

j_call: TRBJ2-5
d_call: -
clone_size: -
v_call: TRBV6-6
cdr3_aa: CASRKESGKETQYF
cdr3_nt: TGTGCCAGCAGGAAGGAGAGCGGTAAAGAGACCCAGTACTTC

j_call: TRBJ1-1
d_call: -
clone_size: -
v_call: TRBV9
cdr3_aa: CASSPSTPRGSTEAFF
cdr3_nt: TGTGCCAGCAGCCCATCGACACCCCGGGGGAGCACTGAAGCTTTCTTT

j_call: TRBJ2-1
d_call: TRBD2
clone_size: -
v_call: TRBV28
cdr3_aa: CASSGSSGTSDNEQFF
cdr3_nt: TGTGCCAGCAGTGGATCATCCGGGACTAGCGACAATGAGCAGTTCTTC

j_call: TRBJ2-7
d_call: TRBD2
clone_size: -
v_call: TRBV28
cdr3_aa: CASSSTGLADSYEQYF
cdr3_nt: TGTGCCAGCAGTTCTACTGGACTAGCGGATTCCTACGAGCAGTACTTC

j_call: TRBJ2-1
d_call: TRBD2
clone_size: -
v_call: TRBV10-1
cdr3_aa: CASRLSGSLNTYYNEQFF
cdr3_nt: TGCGCCAGCAGACTGAGCGGGAGTCTTAATACGTACTACAATGAGCAGTTCTTC

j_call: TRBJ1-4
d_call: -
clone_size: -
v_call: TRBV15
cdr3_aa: CATIKPAGEKLFF
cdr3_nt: TGTGCCACCATCAAGCCGGCAGGTGAAAAACTGTTTTTT

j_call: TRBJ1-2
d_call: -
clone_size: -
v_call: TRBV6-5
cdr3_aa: CASTPGANYGYTF
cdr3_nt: TGTGCCAGCACGCCGGGAGCCAACTATGGCTACACCTTC

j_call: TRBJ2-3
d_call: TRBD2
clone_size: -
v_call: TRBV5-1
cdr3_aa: CASSSTSGTDTDTQYF
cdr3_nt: TGCGCCAGCAGCTCGACTAGCGGGACAGACACAGATACGCAGTATTTT

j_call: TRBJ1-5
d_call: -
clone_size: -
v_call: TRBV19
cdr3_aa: CASKDTARTQHF
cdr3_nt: TGTGCCAGTAAGGACACGGCGAGGACCCAGCATTTT

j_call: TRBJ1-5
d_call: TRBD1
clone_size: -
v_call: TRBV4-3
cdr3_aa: CASSQVNLRRGQMNSNQPQHF
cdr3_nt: TGCGCCAGCAGCCAAGTCAACCTCCGGAGGGGACAGATGAATAGCAATCAGCCCCAGCATTTT

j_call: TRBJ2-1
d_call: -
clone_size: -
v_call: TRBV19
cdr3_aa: CASSPRALADYNEQFF
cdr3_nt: TGTGCCAGTAGTCCCCGTGCCTTAGCAGACTACAATGAGCAGTTCTTC

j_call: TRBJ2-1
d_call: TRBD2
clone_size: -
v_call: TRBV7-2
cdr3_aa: CASSSGLALYNEQFF
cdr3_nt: TGTGCCAGCAGCTCCGGACTAGCTCTCTACAATGAGCAGTTCTTC